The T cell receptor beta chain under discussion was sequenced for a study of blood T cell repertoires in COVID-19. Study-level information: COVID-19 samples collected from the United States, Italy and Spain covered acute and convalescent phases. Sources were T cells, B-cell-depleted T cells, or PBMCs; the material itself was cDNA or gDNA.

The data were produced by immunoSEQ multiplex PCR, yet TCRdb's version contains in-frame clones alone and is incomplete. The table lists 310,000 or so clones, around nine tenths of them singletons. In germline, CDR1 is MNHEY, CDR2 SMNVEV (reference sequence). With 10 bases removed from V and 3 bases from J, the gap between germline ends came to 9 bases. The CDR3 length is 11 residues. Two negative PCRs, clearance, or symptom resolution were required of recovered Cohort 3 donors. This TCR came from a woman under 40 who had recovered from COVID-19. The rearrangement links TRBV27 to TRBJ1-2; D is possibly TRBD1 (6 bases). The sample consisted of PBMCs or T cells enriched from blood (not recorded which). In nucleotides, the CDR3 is TGTGCCACCGGACAGTACTATGGCTACACCTTC. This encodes CATGQYYGYTF.